This T cell receptor beta chain was retrieved from a study of post-analysis software for immune sequencing data. Across the whole study: Patients with relapsing-remitting, secondary progressive and progressive-relapsing multiple sclerosis courses were all represented.

Study findings and constraints: The five TRBV segments detected at higher frequency in patients than in controls included TRBV5-6, TRBV5-1 and TRBV20-1. Batch-mates among the samples co-clustered strongly by F measure. Among multiple sclerosis patients, normalized Chao1 diversity was significantly below that of controls.

With regard to this clonotype: Its antigen is not known. Mismatch with germline at one junction end may stem from a read error.

Prepared TCR beta cDNA libraries contained unique molecular identifiers. TCRdb used MiXCR to reprocess the PCR reads, holding one entry per CDR3 protein. The sample shows fewer than 700,000 distinct CDR3 sequences, roughly 46% of them seen only once. This CDR3 has 17 amino acids. Germline V gives CDR1 DFQATT, CDR2 SNEGSKA (reference sequence). The J gene is TRBJ1-5, the V gene TRBV20-1, with 9 bases lining up with TRBD1. Source material: blood. The origin of this receptor is a girl aged 10 to 17 with multiple sclerosis. Here the CDR3 DNA reads TGCAGTGCAAGAGACGTCCTACGGGGACAGGGTTCTCAGCCCCAGCATTTT. Translated: CSARDVLRGQGSQPQHF.